This T cell receptor (beta chain) was sequenced in a study of long-term antiretroviral therapy in people with HIV. In the study overall: The oldest specimens predate the 2015 immediate-ART recommendation by about a decade.

Sequencing relied on immunoSEQ assay v3.0, run at survey level. TCRdb keeps only in-frame clones here, not all; method: immunoSEQ multiplex PCR. The repertoire has tens of thousands of clones, 84% of them found once; the top ten carry less than 20%. This clone has only a few counts. Its antigen remains unknown. Notes on the study in general: Possibly under older ART regimens, blood was drawn between the mid-2000s and the late 2010s. On ART adherence, viral resistance or therapy changes, no data were available. An increase in diversity followed ART, yet levels stayed below transplant donor controls.

Sequences were derived from unsorted PBMCs, sampled 0.5 years before starting antiretroviral therapy. This receptor was taken from a man aged 35 to 55 with HIV.

CDR3 amino acids: CASSVPPTASNYGYTF. CDR3 sequence (DNA): TGTGCCAGCAGTGTACCACCGACAGCCTCAAACTATGGCTACACCTTC. The chain joins TRBV2 to TRBJ1-2; a possible D gene is TRBD1 (5 bases). CDR1 is SNHLY, CDR2 FYNNEI, per germline. The CDR3 is made up of 16 amino acids. Between the trimmed V and J ends, which lost 4 bases and 2 bases, there was a span of 17 bases. Based on the CDR3 plus reference TRBV2 and TRBJ1-2, the full variable domain is EPEVTQTPSHQVTQMGQEVILRCVPISNHLYFYWYRQILGQKVEFLVSFYNNEISEKSEIFDDQFSVERPDGSNFTLKIRSTKLEDSAMYFCASSVPPTASNYGYTFGSGTRLTVV.